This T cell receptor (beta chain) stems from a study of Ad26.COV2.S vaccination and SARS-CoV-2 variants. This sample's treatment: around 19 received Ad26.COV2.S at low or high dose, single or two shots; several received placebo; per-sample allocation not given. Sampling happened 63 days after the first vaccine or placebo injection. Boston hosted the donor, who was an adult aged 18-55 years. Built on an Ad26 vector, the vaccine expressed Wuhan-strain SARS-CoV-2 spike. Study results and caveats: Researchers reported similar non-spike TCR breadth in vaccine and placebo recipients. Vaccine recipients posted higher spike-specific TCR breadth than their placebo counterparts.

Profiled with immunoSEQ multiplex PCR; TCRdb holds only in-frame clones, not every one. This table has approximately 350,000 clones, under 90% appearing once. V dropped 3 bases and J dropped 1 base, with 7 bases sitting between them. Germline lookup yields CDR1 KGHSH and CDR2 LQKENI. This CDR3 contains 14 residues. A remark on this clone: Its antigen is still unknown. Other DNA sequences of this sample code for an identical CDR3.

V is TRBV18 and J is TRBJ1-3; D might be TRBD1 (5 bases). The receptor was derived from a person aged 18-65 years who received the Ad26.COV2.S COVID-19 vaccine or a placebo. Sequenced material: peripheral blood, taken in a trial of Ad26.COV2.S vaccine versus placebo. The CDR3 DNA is TGTGCCAGCTCACCCCAGGGATCTGGAAACACCATATATTTT. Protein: CASSPQGSGNTIYF.